A selection of T cell receptor beta chains follows, all from one sample in a study of shared clonotypes between healthy human individuals. The repertoire was sequenced with immunoSEQ multiplex PCR; TCRdb's copy has only in-frame clones and lacks some. Of 110,000 or so clones in the sample, about two thirds were seen once. Sequencing was carried out using memory CD8+ T cells sorted from blood. The receptors shown here come from a woman aged 25 to 45 in good health. Both conserved end residues are part of each CDR3.

v_gene: TRBV29-1
j_gene: TRBJ2-7
CDR3aa: CSVGQGVYEQYF

v_gene: TRBV9
j_gene: TRBJ2-7
CDR3aa: CASSPGLLISYEQYF

v_gene: TRBV7-9
j_gene: TRBJ1-3
CDR3aa: CASSVQGPTGNTIYF

v_gene: TRBV5-4
j_gene: TRBJ2-7
CDR3aa: CASSFGVYEQYF

v_gene: TRBV7-8
j_gene: TRBJ2-7
CDR3aa: CASSSRLEGSYEQYF

v_gene: TRBV19
j_gene: TRBJ2-7
CDR3aa: CASSPWHGAEQYF

v_gene: TRBV19
j_gene: TRBJ2-1
CDR3aa: CASSISQGAGNEQFF

v_gene: TRBV13
j_gene: TRBJ2-7
CDR3aa: CASQGRAGWSLEQYF

v_gene: TRBV9
j_gene: TRBJ2-7
CDR3aa: CASSVDGRVYEQYF

v_gene: TRBV2
j_gene: TRBJ1-2
CDR3aa: CASREQERGTF

v_gene: TRBV28
j_gene: TRBJ1-5
CDR3aa: CASSSTRESNQPQHF

v_gene: TRBV7-8
j_gene: TRBJ2-7
CDR3aa: CASSLEVSGSSYEQYF

v_gene: TRBV19
j_gene: TRBJ1-1
CDR3aa: CASSPWGGQSVEAFF

v_gene: TRBV7-7
j_gene: TRBJ2-1
CDR3aa: CASSLGGVNEQFF

v_gene: TRBV7-6
j_gene: TRBJ2-7
CDR3aa: CASSPTGPPREQYF

v_gene: TRBV6-5
j_gene: TRBJ1-1
CDR3aa: CATRQGDTEAFF

v_gene: TRBV28
j_gene: TRBJ2-1
CDR3aa: CASSRLSDRAYNEQFF

v_gene: TRBV10-3
j_gene: TRBJ2-1
CDR3aa: CAISGLNSYNEQFF

v_gene: TRBV2
j_gene: TRBJ2-2
CDR3aa: CASREAGNTGELFF

v_gene: TRBV5-1
j_gene: TRBJ2-7
CDR3aa: CASSPSRGQGYEQYF

v_gene: TRBV2
j_gene: TRBJ2-2
CDR3aa: CASRGTGHTGELFF

v_gene: TRBV10-3
j_gene: TRBJ2-5
CDR3aa: CASHGTHQETQYF

v_gene: TRBV28
j_gene: TRBJ2-3
CDR3aa: CASSPDGGTDTQYF

v_gene: TRBV28
j_gene: TRBJ1-1
CDR3aa: CASSLAGSSEAFF

v_gene: TRBV2
j_gene: TRBJ1-2
CDR3aa: CASGASYGYTF

v_gene: TRBV5-8
j_gene: TRBJ2-1
CDR3aa: CASSQDQSGAPSSEQFF

v_gene: TRBV4-1
j_gene: TRBJ2-4
CDR3aa: CASSQEWRLAKNIQYF

v_gene: TRBV13
j_gene: TRBJ2-5
CDR3aa: CASSLGLAGAETQYF

v_gene: TRBV28
j_gene: TRBJ2-4
CDR3aa: CASAGTGENIQYF

v_gene: TRBV5-4
j_gene: TRBJ2-7
CDR3aa: CASSFLGRGFLPYEQYF

v_gene: TRBV7-2
j_gene: TRBJ2-5
CDR3aa: CASSFQAGGGETQYF

v_gene: TRBV4-1
j_gene: TRBJ2-7
CDR3aa: CASSQASKPIYEQYF

v_gene: TRBV30
j_gene: TRBJ2-2
CDR3aa: CAWDNTGELFF

v_gene: TRBV7-2
j_gene: TRBJ2-5
CDR3aa: CASRSGDWGETQYF

v_gene: TRBV19
j_gene: TRBJ2-7
CDR3aa: CASSQSGVPRDEQYF

v_gene: TRBV6-6
j_gene: TRBJ1-5
CDR3aa: CASSSDREPYQPQHF

v_gene: TRBV19
j_gene: TRBJ2-6
CDR3aa: CASSEISGTLSGANVLTF

v_gene: TRBV4-1
j_gene: TRBJ1-2
CDR3aa: CASSQDQGSAVGYGYTF

v_gene: TRBV13
j_gene: TRBJ1-5
CDR3aa: CASSLGWWGGQPQHF

v_gene: TRBV2
j_gene: TRBJ2-7
CDR3aa: CASGSGENYEQYF

v_gene: TRBV6-5
j_gene: TRBJ1-2
CDR3aa: CASSSHSGEIGYTF

v_gene: TRBV7-6
j_gene: TRBJ2-7
CDR3aa: CASSRLDSSYEQYF

v_gene: TRBV5-1
j_gene: TRBJ2-6
CDR3aa: CASSSLAGDSPGNVLTF

v_gene: TRBV15
j_gene: TRBJ2-1
CDR3aa: CATSIATGGSYNEQFF

v_gene: TRBV27
j_gene: TRBJ2-7
CDR3aa: CASSQGASGYEQYF

v_gene: TRBV4-1
j_gene: TRBJ2-4
CDR3aa: CASSPRDARGYIQYF